This paragraph reports one TCR gamma chain. The antigen is unknown. TCRdb shows a much larger clone's protein in place of this DNA's translation, and the two differ at residue 14, likely through a read error; the protein shown is translated from the DNA. Vgamma9/Vdelta2+ and Vdelta2-negative gammadelta T cells were flow-sorted from PBMC for bulk sequencing. This CDR3 has 18 amino acids. Per the germline V gene, CDR1 is GITISATS and CDR2 is ISYDGTV (reference sequence). TCRdb reapplied CATT to the multiplex PCR reads. This sample yields 30,000 or so gamma-chain clones, of which 1.4% are seen a single time; just under 20% belongs to the top ten. The data originate from a study of γδ T cells in repeated Plasmodium falciparum infection. About the study: Each infection was followed by sampling at 21 days, plus baseline and some pre-infection draws. Findings and caveats of the study: Waves of new clonotype selection appeared after repeated controlled infections in Vdelta2-negative, largely Vdelta1+, gammadelta T cells.

The sample consisted of gamma-delta T cells from blood. V usage is TRGV9 and J usage is TRGJP. In the absence of a J gene in TCRdb, the DNA was matched to germline to assign it here. The receptor's source is a pool of human donors (malaria-infected and uninfected, not separated). CDR3 DNA: TGTGCCTTGTGGGAGGCTGCGACGGGAGAGTTGGGCAAAGAAATCAAGGTATTT. It translates to CALWEAATGELGKEIKVF.